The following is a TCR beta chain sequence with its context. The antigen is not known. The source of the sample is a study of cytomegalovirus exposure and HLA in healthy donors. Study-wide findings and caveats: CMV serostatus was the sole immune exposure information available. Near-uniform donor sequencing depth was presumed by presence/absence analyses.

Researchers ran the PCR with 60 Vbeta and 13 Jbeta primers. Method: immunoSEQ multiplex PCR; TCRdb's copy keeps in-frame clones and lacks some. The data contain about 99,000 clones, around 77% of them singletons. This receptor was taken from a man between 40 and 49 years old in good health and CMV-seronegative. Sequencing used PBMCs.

In nucleotides, the CDR3 is TGTGCCAGCTCATACCACAGGGATTCGGGCACTGAAGCTTTCTTT. This gives the protein CASSYHRDSGTEAFF. The chain uses TRBV18 and TRBJ1-1, with D perhaps matching TRBD1 (6 bases). V lost 5 bases to trimming and J lost 4 bases, with 17 bases between them. Germline CDR1 reads KGHSH; CDR2 reads LQKENI. There are 15 residues in the CDR3.